Presented here are 5 T cell receptor beta chains from one specimen sequenced in a study of Ad26.COV2.S vaccination and SARS-CoV-2 variants. Stated treatment: 15 to 20 received Ad26.COV2.S at low or high dose, single or two shots; 5 received placebo; per-sample allocation not given. Sampling occurred on day 63 after the first vaccine or placebo injection. Using immunoSEQ multiplex PCR, the repertoire was profiled, and TCRdb retains in-frame clones only, with some absent. The profile covers about 450,000 clones, with roughly 89% appearing a single time and about 2.7% taken by the ten largest. The sequences come from peripheral blood, collected in a trial of Ad26.COV2.S vaccine versus placebo. The receptors were gathered from a person between 18 and 65 years old who received the Ad26.COV2.S COVID-19 vaccine or a placebo.

This rearrangement joins TRBV11-3 to TRBJ1-1; 8 bases align to TRBD1. The CDR3 has 13 amino acids. The germline CDR1 and CDR2 sequences are SGHNT and YENEEA. The ends lost 5 bases at V and 7 bases at J; junction bases unmatched: 6. CDR3 nucleotide sequence: TGTGCCAGCAGCCCTGGGACAGGACGTGAAGCTTTCTTT. Its translation: CASSPGTGREAFF.

The rearrangement uses TRBV28 and TRBJ1-1; D uncertain. Trimming removed 7 bases from V and 1 base from J, with 19 bases in between. This CDR3 spans 16 amino acids. The germline gives CDR1 MDHEN, CDR2 SYDVKM. The CDR3 reads CASNPFLGLANTEAFF. CDR3 bases: TGTGCCAGCAACCCTTTTCTGGGGTTAGCGAACACTGAAGCTTTCTTT.

The chain has TRBV4-3 and TRBJ2-5, with D tentatively TRBD2 (6 bases). The CDR3 totals 16 residues. CDR1 LGHNA and CDR2 YSLEER come from the germline V gene. The V gene lost 1 base and the J gene lost 5 bases, with 17 bases spanning the gap. The CDR3 loop is CASSQVSVSRGETQYF. DNA of the CDR3: TGCGCCAGCAGCCAAGTTTCGGTCTCCCGGGGGGAGACCCAGTACTTC.

The V gene is TRBV28, the J gene TRBJ1-5; no firm D call. CDR3 length: 12 residues. Per germline, CDR1 MDHEN and CDR2 SYDVKM. Trimming cost V 5 bases and J 9 bases, with 11 bases left between them. CDR3 sequence (DNA): TGTGCCAGCAGTCCCCAATACCCGCCCCAGCATTTT. Amino acid sequence: CASSPQYPPQHF.

The rearrangement uses TRBV28 and TRBJ1-4; tentatively, D is TRBD1 (5 bases). The V gene lost 6 bases and the J gene lost 8 bases, with 16 bases spanning the gap. The CDR3 loop spans 14 amino acids. CDR1 is MDHEN and CDR2 is SYDVKM in the germline V gene. The CDR3 DNA is TGTGCCAGCAGCCCCCCGGGGGTAGGGGAAAAACTGTTTTTT. Translating gives CASSPPGVGEKLFF.